This T cell receptor (beta chain) was recorded in a study of PD-1 blockade in mismatch repair-deficient tumors. Study context: Patients had over ten mismatch repair-deficient cancer types and were previously treated and progressing. Overall study results and limits: Tumor-resident clones, often undetectable pretreatment in blood, expanded then contracted after pembrolizumab.

Sequencing was performed with immunoSEQ multiplex PCR; in TCRdb, only in-frame clones are kept and a portion is missing. The sample includes approximately 79,000 clones, approximately 78% of them seen just once. The CDR3 is 12 amino acids. Trimming stripped 8 bases from V and 6 bases from J, with 15 bases between. A note on this clone: Its antigen remains unknown.

This specimen was peripheral blood, taken 44 weeks after starting pembrolizumab. The V call is TRBV5-3, the J call TRBJ2-7, with a weak D call TRBD2 (5 bases). TRBV5-3 is assigned to the ORF class and has an uncertain function. The sequence derives from an adult with mismatch repair-deficient cancer. The CDR3 region has the DNA TGTGCCAGCAGCACTAGACTCAGCGAGCAGTACTTC. Its translation: CASSTRLSEQYF.